What follows are 4 T cell receptor beta chains derived from one specimen sequenced in a study of T-cell reconstitution after alpha-beta-depleted transplantation in children. The authors prepared the TCRbeta library with unique molecular identifiers. TCRdb redid the calling of the PCR reads with MiXCR, one entry per CDR3 protein. The data show around 140,000 distinct CDR3 sequences, with around 8.8% seen just once and 15% to 20% held by the top ten. The input for sequencing was PBMCs, mostly from graft donor cells, taken 180 days after TCRalphabeta/CD19-depleted stem cell transplant. These receptors all come from a female patient aged 2-15 years who had a stem cell transplant for congenital amegakaryocytic thrombocytopenia, so the T cells may come from the graft donor.

This clonotype was seen ten or more times. The V gene is TRBV5-1, the J gene TRBJ2-2; no clear D gene. This CDR3 is 13 amino acids long. Germline CDR1 reads SGHRS; CDR2 reads YFSETQ. Trimming took 0 bases from V and 6 from J, leaving 6 bases between them. Here the CDR3 reads CASSLDGAGELFF. CDR3 bases: TGCGCCAGCAGCTTGGATGGCGCCGGGGAGCTGTTTTTT.

At least ten counts were recorded for this clonotype. V is TRBV2 and J is TRBJ1-2, with TRBD1 as a possible D gene (5 bases). This CDR3 has 15 amino acids. Between the trimmed V and J ends, which lost 6 bases and 7 bases, there was a span of 21 bases. CDR1 and CDR2 (germline): SNHLY, FYNNEI. The CDR3 coding sequence is TGTGCCAGCAGCTGGGGCAGTGGATCGTTGTCTGGCTACACCTTC. Amino acid sequence: CASSWGSGSLSGYTF.

This clonotype was recorded many times. The CDR3 DNA reads as TGTGCCAGCAGCTTAGCGGGTCTAGAAGAGACCCAGTACTTC. Translating it yields CASSLAGLEETQYF. The chain links TRBV7-9 to TRBJ2-5; D call uncertain. Germline-derived CDR1 and CDR2 are SEHNR and FQNEAQ (reference sequence). V lost 0 bases and J lost 3, with 8 bases in between. The CDR3 has 14 residues.

This clonotype was seen repeatedly, ten times or more. The chain uses TRBV12-3 or TRBV12-4 and TRBJ1-5; D gene ambiguous. This CDR3 has 14 amino acids. The ends were cut back, 1 base at V and 4 bases at J, with 8 bases in the middle. CDR3 in amino acids: CASSLVGLNQPQHF. The CDR3, as DNA: TGTGCCAGCAGTTTAGTTGGTTTAAATCAGCCCCAGCATTTT.